Listed below are T cell receptor beta chains from one sample, sequenced in a study of early stage breast cancer tumors. The data were produced by immunoSEQ multiplex PCR, yet TCRdb's version contains in-frame clones alone and is incomplete. The table records about 69,000 clones, 80% of them present only once. Sequencing was done on a sample of blood. Source of these receptors: a person between 35 and 49 years old with breast cancer. Both conserved end residues are part of each CDR3. D genes are given only for firm matches. Not every row has a clone size; where given, it reads once, few, many or a size class.

clone size	V gene	D gene	J gene	CDR3 DNA	CDR3 protein
once	TRBV28	.	TRBJ1-6	TGTGCCAGCAGCCCGGGGGGAGGAGATTCACCCCTCCACTTT	CASSPGGGDSPLHF
once	TRBV5-6	.	TRBJ1-1	TGTGCCAGCAGCTACGCCACTGAAGCTTTCTTT	CASSYATEAFF
.	TRBV6-6	.	TRBJ1-1	TGTGCCAGCAGCTACCGGGATCTGACCACTGAAGCTTTCTTT	CASSYRDLTTEAFF
.	TRBV28	.	TRBJ2-3	TGTGCCAGCAGTTCCCCTTCCCTTATTTCGGATACGCAGTATTTT	CASSSPSLISDTQYF
.	TRBV7-2	TRBD2	TRBJ2-5	TGTGCCAGCAGCTTAGTTGGAGCGGGAGTATTGGAGACCCAGTACTTC	CASSLVGAGVLETQYF
.	TRBV10-1	.	TRBJ2-5	TGCGCCAGCAGTGATGCCCAACAAGAGACCCAGTACTTC	CASSDAQQETQYF
.	TRBV28	TRBD2	TRBJ2-2	TGTGCCAGCAGTTTGGGGGGGGTCGGCACCGGGGAGCTGTTTTTT	CASSLGGVGTGELFF
.	TRBV2	.	TRBJ1-5	TGTGCCAGCAGTGGGACAAATCAGCCCCAGCATTTT	CASSGTNQPQHF
.	TRBV27	.	TRBJ2-6	TGTGCCAGCAGTTTATTTCAGGGCTCTGGGGCCAACGTCCTGACTTTC	CASSLFQGSGANVLTF
.	TRBV27	.	TRBJ1-1	TGTGCCAGCAGTTTGGCTCTTAGGGCTGAAGCTTTCTTT	CASSLALRAEAFF
.	TRBV6-6	.	TRBJ2-6	TGTGCCAGCAGTTACCCGACCTCTGGGGCCAACGTCCTGACTTTC	CASSYPTSGANVLTF
once	TRBV6-5	.	TRBJ2-2	TGTGCCAGCAGTCCTTTCGGGGGAGGGGAGCTGTTTTTT	CASSPFGGGELFF
.	TRBV2	.	TRBJ2-7	TGTGCCAGCATCCTGACACTGTCCTACGAGCAGTACTTC	CASILTLSYEQYF
once	TRBV6-5	TRBD1	TRBJ1-4	TGTGCCAGCAGTTACCAGGGGGCAGCTAATGAAAAACTGTTTTTT	CASSYQGAANEKLFF
.	TRBV27	.	TRBJ2-2	TGTGCCAGTAGGATGGGGCACACCGGGGAGCTGTTTTTT	CASRMGHTGELFF
.	TRBV2	TRBD1	TRBJ2-7	TGTGCCAGCACCTCCCCGGACAGGTTGGTGCACGAGCAGTACTTC	CASTSPDRLVHEQYF
.	TRBV30	.	TRBJ1-5	TGTGCCTGGAGCCCAGACCCAGAGGGTCAGCCCCAGCATTTT	CAWSPDPEGQPQHF
few	TRBV9	.	TRBJ1-1	TGTGCCAGCAGCGTAGTATGTGTTCTTTTCAGGGAAGGTACTGAAGCTTTCTTT	CASSVVCVLFREGTEAFF
once	TRBV4-1	.	TRBJ1-1	TGCGCCAGCAGCCAAGGTAGACAAGTGAACACTGAAGCTTTCTTT	CASSQGRQVNTEAFF
.	TRBV6-5	.	TRBJ2-3	TGTGCCAGCAGTTACCCGGGAAACACAGATACGCAGTATTTT	CASSYPGNTDTQYF
.	TRBV7-5	.	TRBJ2-7	TGTGCCAGAAGCTTACCGCGGATAAACGAGCAGTACTTC	CARSLPRINEQYF
.	TRBV5-1	TRBD2	TRBJ2-1	TGCGCCAGCAGCTTGCGAGCGGGAGGGAATGAGCAGTTCTTC	CASSLRAGGNEQFF
.	TRBV27	TRBD1	TRBJ2-7	TGTGCCAGCAGTCCGGACAGGGGTACTGGCTACGAGCAGTACTTC	CASSPDRGTGYEQYF
.	TRBV11-1	.	TRBJ2-3	TGTGCCAGCAGGTTGGCAGGAACAGATACGCAGTATTTT	CASRLAGTDTQYF
.	TRBV7-9	.	TRBJ2-1	TGTGCCAGCAGCTTGCCCCTAGCCAATGAGCAGTTCTTC	CASSLPLANEQFF
.	TRBV6-5	TRBD1	TRBJ2-5	TGTGCCAGCAGCTCTGGACAGGGAATGCAGGAGACCCAGTACTTC	CASSSGQGMQETQYF
.	TRBV27	TRBD2	TRBJ2-7	TGTGCCAGCAGCCCCGGACTAGCGGGACCCTACGAGCAGTACTTC	CASSPGLAGPYEQYF
.	TRBV5-1	.	TRBJ2-5	TGCGCCAGCAGCTTGACGTCAGGGTACCAAGAGACCCAGTACTTC	CASSLTSGYQETQYF
.	TRBV10-3	TRBD1	TRBJ2-7	TGTGCCATCAGTGGGGGACAGGGGAACTACGAGCAGTACTTC	CAISGGQGNYEQYF